The rows below give T cell receptor beta chains drawn from one sample of a study of blood T cell repertoires in COVID-19. Profiling relied on immunoSEQ multiplex PCR, and the TCRdb table lists in-frame clones only, not all of them. The sample gives roughly 30,000 clones, 84% of which show up once; about 10% is in the top ten. The specimen sequenced was peripheral blood. Receptors originate from a man aged 80 or over with active COVID-19. The CDR3 runs from the conserved cysteine through the conserved F or W. A D gene is named only where the DNA matches it firmly. Not every row has a clone size; where given, it reads once, few, many or a size class.

J gene	D gene	V gene	clone size	CDR3 protein	CDR3 DNA
TRBJ1-5	-	TRBV30	-	CAWTLGGNQPQHF	TGTGCCTGGACCCTAGGGGGCAATCAGCCCCAGCATTTT
TRBJ2-3	-	TRBV10-3	-	CAISGDWADTQYF	TGTGCCATCAGTGGGGACTGGGCAGATACGCAGTATTTT
TRBJ2-7	-	TRBV5-6	-	CASSFFHRPGDTNFYEQYF	TGTGCCAGCAGTTTTTTCCACAGACCTGGGGACACGAACTTCTACGAGCAGTACTTC
TRBJ1-2	-	TRBV5-1	-	CASSLAGLGNGYTF	TGCGCCAGCAGCTTGGCCGGACTAGGGAATGGCTACACCTTC
TRBJ2-2	-	TRBV5-1	-	CASSLERADTGELFF	TGCGCCAGCAGCTTGGAGAGGGCGGACACCGGGGAGCTGTTTTTT
TRBJ2-7	TRBD2	TRBV7-9	-	CASSLVMGLAGAYEQYF	TGTGCCAGCAGCCTTGTTATGGGACTAGCGGGGGCCTACGAGCAGTACTTC
TRBJ2-1	-	TRBV20-1	-	CSASENNEQFF	TGCAGTGCTAGCGAGAACAATGAGCAGTTCTTC
TRBJ2-5	TRBD2	TRBV19	-	CATGGAEQETQYF	TGTGCCACCGGGGGGGCAGAACAAGAGACCCAGTACTTC
TRBJ2-3	-	TRBV3-1/TRBV3-2	-	CASSQDQTGGTQYF	TGTGCCAGCAGCCAAGACCAAACCGGGGGTACGCAGTATTTT
TRBJ1-1	-	TRBV9	-	CASSEGLGTSGTEAFF	TGTGCCAGCAGCGAGGGACTGGGAACCTCTGGCACTGAAGCTTTCTTT
TRBJ2-5	TRBD1	TRBV5-6	-	CASSLADRGYETQYF	TGTGCCAGCAGCTTGGCGGACAGGGGTTATGAGACCCAGTACTTC
TRBJ1-6	TRBD1	TRBV19	-	CASSRTGFDSPLHF	TGTGCCAGTAGTCGGACAGGGTTTGATTCACCCCTCCACTTT
TRBJ2-7	TRBD2	TRBV3-1/TRBV3-2	-	CASSQGGGYNEQYF	TGTGCCAGCAGCCAAGGGGGGGGGTACAACGAGCAGTACTTC
TRBJ2-3	TRBD1	TRBV11-2	few	CASSPGTGQYF	TGTGCCAGCAGCCCCGGGACAGGACAGTATTTT
TRBJ2-1	TRBD2	TRBV18	-	CASSPRTSGGGSNEQFF	TGTGCCAGCTCACCGCGGACTAGCGGGGGGGGCTCAAATGAGCAGTTCTTC
TRBJ1-5	TRBD1	TRBV19	once	CASRDRNNQPQHF	TGTGCCAGCCGGGACAGGAACAATCAGCCCCAGCATTTT
TRBJ2-7	TRBD1	TRBV27	-	CASSSGTGMHEQYF	TGTGCCAGCAGTTCCGGGACAGGGATGCACGAGCAGTACTTC
TRBJ1-5	-	TRBV5-5	-	CASSLLHGQSNQPQHF	TGTGCCAGCAGCCTCCTTCATGGACAGAGCAATCAGCCCCAGCATTTT
TRBJ2-5	-	TRBV11-3	-	CASSSIGVETQYF	TGTGCCAGCAGCTCAATAGGGGTAGAGACCCAGTACTTC
TRBJ1-2	-	TRBV5-1	-	CASSWNTGGYGYTF	TGCGCCAGCAGCTGGAACACGGGCGGGTATGGCTACACCTTC
TRBJ1-1	TRBD1	TRBV9	-	CASSPQGGTSEAFF	TGTGCCAGCAGCCCACAGGGGGGTACCTCTGAAGCTTTCTTT
TRBJ1-6	TRBD1	TRBV19	-	CASQTGGRDSPLHF	TGTGCCAGTCAAACAGGGGGAAGGGATTCACCCCTCCACTTT